The 15 T cell receptor beta chains in this list originate from one sample, sequenced in a study of blood T cell repertoires in COVID-19. TCRdb keeps only in-frame clones here, not all; method: immunoSEQ multiplex PCR. This table has about 32,000 clones, 90% appearing once. Sequencing was done on a sample of peripheral blood. These receptors all come from a man between 65 and 85 years old with active or convalescent COVID-19.

The chain joins TRBV19 to TRBJ2-2, with D uncertain. Germline loops: CDR1 LNHDA, CDR2 SQIVND (reference sequence). Trimming cost V 0 bases and J 1 base, with 9 bases left between them. The CDR3 consists of 16 residues. The CDR3 DNA is TGTGCCAGTAGTATAGATCTCCTTCTGAACACCGGGGAGCTGTTTTTT. Its protein product is CASSIDLLLNTGELFF.

The CDR3, as DNA: TGCGCCAGCAGCCTCTACGGGACTCCGCAAGAAGGCGGGGAGCTGTTTTTT. Residues: CASSLYGTPQEGGELFF. The V call is TRBV5-1, the J call TRBJ2-2; tentatively, D is TRBD2 (6 bases). Germline V gives CDR1 SGHRS, CDR2 YFSETQ. The CDR3 length is 17 residues. The V end lost 4 bases, the J end lost 7 bases, and 23 bases lay between the germline ends.

The chain combines TRBV5-1 with TRBJ1-4; tentatively, D is TRBD1 (6 bases). This CDR3 contains 15 residues. Germline values: CDR1 SGHRS, CDR2 YFSETQ. V was cut by 3 bases and J by 7 bases, with 16 bases left in between. Here the CDR3 DNA reads TGCGCCAGCAGCTCTACAGGGTTGGAGAGTGAAAAACTGTTTTTT. Translated: CASSSTGLESEKLFF.

The V call is TRBV19, the J call TRBJ1-6, with unresolved D. The CDR3 has 11 amino acids. In germline, CDR1 is LNHDA, CDR2 SQIVND (reference sequence). Trimming removed 7 bases from V and 7 bases from J, with 5 bases in between. The CDR3 reads CASTGNSPLHF. DNA of the CDR3: TGTGCCAGTACAGGAAATTCACCCCTCCACTTT.

The chain recombines TRBV6-5 with TRBJ1-1; D call uncertain. The CDR3 is 12 amino acids. Trimming shortened V by 11 bases and J by 3 bases, and 13 bases separated the two germline ends. Germline V CDR1 and CDR2: MNHEY, SVGAGI. The CDR3 DNA follows: TGTGCCCCCAGCGTGCCTTACACTGAAGCTTTCTTT. This translates into CAPSVPYTEAFF.

This clone was recorded only once. The CDR3 DNA is TGTGCCAGCAGTTACTCCCAGGGGAAGGGGAACACTGAAGCTTTCTTT. Amino acids: CASSYSQGKGNTEAFF. The genes are TRBV6-5 and TRBJ1-1; TRBD1 is a possible D gene (6 bases). The germline V gene has CDR1 MNHEY and CDR2 SVGAGI. Trimming removed 0 bases from V and 1 base from J, with 12 bases in between. The CDR3 is 16 residues long.

This CDR3 is CASSWGGGATYGYTF. The CDR3 DNA follows: TGTGCCAGCTCATGGGGAGGAGGCGCCACCTATGGCTACACCTTC. V is TRBV18 and J is TRBJ1-2; D ambiguous. Germline-derived CDR1 and CDR2 are KGHSH and LQKENI. V lost 5 bases, J lost 4 bases, and 17 bases lay in between. The CDR3 consists of 15 residues.

The J gene is TRBJ2-7, the V gene TRBV10-3, with D perhaps TRBD2 (6 bases). Trimming removed 6 bases from V and 0 bases from J, with 9 bases in between. CDR1 and CDR2 from the germline V gene are ENHRY and SYGVKD. The CDR3 is made up of 13 amino acids. The CDR3 sequence is CAISRGSSYEQYF. In DNA form, the CDR3 reads TGTGCCATCAGCCGGGGGAGCTCCTACGAGCAGTACTTC.

This chain links TRBV5-1 with TRBJ1-2; 8 bases are a match to TRBD1. V gave up 3 bases and J gave up 8 bases; unmatched junction bases: 6. This CDR3 is built from 13 residues. The germline V gene encodes CDR1 SGHRS and CDR2 YFSETQ. CDR3 residues: CASSSGQGEGYTF. The CDR3 coding sequence is TGCGCCAGCAGCTCTGGACAGGGTGAGGGCTACACCTTC.

The chain is built from TRBV5-1 and TRBJ1-2; TRBD1 agrees at 9 bases. CDR1 and CDR2 (germline): SGHRS, YFSETQ. The CDR3 totals 16 residues. After removal of 1 base from V and 5 bases from J, the junction contained 9 bases not matched to a gene. This CDR3 reads CASSLFGDRVGYGYTF. The CDR3 DNA sequence: TGCGCCAGCAGCTTGTTCGGGGACAGGGTAGGATATGGCTACACCTTC.

V and J are TRBV5-4 and TRBJ2-1; 8 bases fit TRBD1. Per the germline V gene, CDR1 is SGHNT and CDR2 is YYREEE (reference sequence). The CDR3 length is 15 residues. J was trimmed by 7 bases and V by 2 bases; bases with no gene match: 8. CDR3: CASSFPSRGQNEQFF. The CDR3 DNA sequence: TGTGCCAGCAGCTTCCCCTCCAGGGGGCAAAATGAGCAGTTCTTC.

This clone came up a few times. The genes are TRBV19 and TRBJ1-1; D possibly corresponds to TRBD1 (5 bases). CDR3 size: 13 residues. V lost 5 bases, J lost 7 bases, and 14 bases lay in between. Germline CDR1 is LNHDA and CDR2 is SQIVND (reference sequence). CDR3 in DNA: TGTGCCAGTAGTGTCTTAGACAGATTTGAAGCTTTCTTT. Its translation: CASSVLDRFEAFF.

The J gene is TRBJ1-1, the V gene TRBV7-9; D is perhaps TRBD1 (5 bases). The V end lost 1 base, the J end lost 0 bases, and 6 bases lay between the germline ends. The CDR3 covers 14 residues. Germline values: CDR1 SEHNR, CDR2 FQNEAQ (reference sequence). This CDR3 is CASSLDRMNTEAFF. CDR3 nucleotides: TGTGCCAGCAGCTTAGACAGGATGAACACTGAAGCTTTCTTT.

This chain joins TRBV28 and TRBJ1-2; D is unresolved. Germline-derived CDR1 and CDR2 are MDHEN and SYDVKM. The CDR3 sequence is 12 residues long. V was trimmed by 3 bases and J by 1 base, leaving 3 bases between them. The CDR3 sequence: CASSLRNYGYTF. The CDR3 DNA is TGTGCCAGCAGTTTGCGTAACTATGGCTACACCTTC.

This rearrangement joins TRBV28 to TRBJ2-7; 7 nucleotides align to TRBD2. Germline assignment: CDR1 MDHEN and CDR2 SYDVKM. CDR3 length: 17 residues. V gave up 6 bases and J gave up 1 base; unmatched junction bases: 15. CDR3 nucleotide sequence: TGTGCCAGCAGACCCAATCCGGGGGGAGGGCCATCCTACGAGCAGTACTTC. Translating gives CASRPNPGGGPSYEQYF.